The rows below give T cell receptor beta chains drawn from one sample of a study of CD8+ T cells in alopecia areata. The table came from immunoSEQ multiplex PCR; TCRdb's copy has only in-frame clones and leaves some out. The sample has a few hundred thousand clones; roughly 56% are singletons. The sequencing sample was made of CD8+ T cells sorted from blood. The receptors were sampled from a human donor in good health. The CDR3 runs from the conserved cysteine through the conserved F or W. The D gene is left open where the match is weak. Clone size is shown for a subset of rows, as once, few, many or a class of expanded clone.

cdr3_length j_call clone_size v_call d_call cdr3_nt cdr3_aa
11 TRBJ2-3 few TRBV5-4 . TGTGCCAGCAGCTTGGGGGGTACGCAGTATTTT CASSLGGTQYF
14 TRBJ2-7 . TRBV29-1 TRBD2 TGCAGCGTCTCATCCGGGACTAGCGGGGGAGAGCAGTACTTC CSVSSGTSGGEQYF
17 TRBJ1-1 once TRBV30 . TGTGCCTGTCGGGGCGGAATTACAGCCACTGAACTCACTGAAGCTTTCTTT CACRGGITATELTEAFF
12 TRBJ2-5 . TRBV25-1 . TGTGCCAGCACCGGCAACCAAGAGACCCAGTACTTC CASTGNQETQYF
13 TRBJ2-7 . TRBV29-1 TRBD1 TGCAGCGCCCTTGGGGACAGGCACTACGAGCAGTACTTC CSALGDRHYEQYF
11 TRBJ2-7 . TRBV6-6 . TGTGCCAGCGGGGACTCCTACGAGCAGTACTTC CASGDSYEQYF
10 TRBJ1-2 . TRBV29-1 . TGCAGCGTTGACAACTATGGCTACACCTTC CSVDNYGYTF
14 TRBJ1-1 . TRBV11-2 TRBD1 TGTGCCAGCAGCTTAAGACAGGGGCTGACTGAAGCTTTCTTT CASSLRQGLTEAFF
16 TRBJ2-7 . TRBV6-1 . TGTGCCAGCAGTGAAGTAGGCTTCGGGGGTGGGTACGAGCAGTACTTC CASSEVGFGGGYEQYF
14 TRBJ1-1 few TRBV7-9 TRBD1 TGTGCCAGCAGCTCATCATCCGACAGGGGGAGGACTTTCTTT CASSSSSDRGRTFF
17 TRBJ2-5 . TRBV7-9 TRBD2 TGTGCCAGCAGCTTAGGTTCTCGCGGGGGGACGCAAGAGACCCAGTACTTC CASSLGSRGGTQETQYF
13 TRBJ1-5 . TRBV25-1 . TGTGCCAGCAGCCCCGTTGGAAATCAGCCCCAGCATTTT CASSPVGNQPQHF
14 TRBJ2-5 . TRBV27 . TGTGCCAGCAGTTTCCTCGGACAGAAAGAGACCCAGTACTTC CASSFLGQKETQYF
12 TRBJ1-5 . TRBV15 . TGTGCCACCAGCAGCACGGGTCAGCCCCAGCATTTT CATSSTGQPQHF
14 TRBJ2-1 . TRBV5-6 . TGTGCCAGCAGCTTGTGGTTCCCAGGGGATGAGCAGTTCTTC CASSLWFPGDEQFF
13 TRBJ1-2 . TRBV5-4 . TGTGCCAGCAGCTTTGGTTCCCTCTATGGCTACACCTTC CASSFGSLYGYTF
15 TRBJ2-3 . TRBV5-1 . TGCGCCAGCAGACTCCAGCCCTCCGGGGCAGATACGCAGTATTTT CASRLQPSGADTQYF
14 TRBJ1-1 . TRBV18 . TGTGCCAGCTCACCCTTTCAAGAAAACACTGAAGCTTTCTTT CASSPFQENTEAFF
14 TRBJ1-6 once TRBV4-1 TRBD1 TGCGCCAGCAGCATACAGGGGGTGGGATCACCCCTCCACTTT CASSIQGVGSPLHF
13 TRBJ2-5 once TRBV10-2 . TGCGCCAGCCGCACAGGGTGGAGGGAGACCCAGTACTTC CASRTGWRETQYF
16 TRBJ1-2 . TRBV6-5 TRBD1 TGTGCCAGCAGTTACTCGACGGGACAGATTCTTTCTGGCTACACCTTC CASSYSTGQILSGYTF
17 TRBJ2-7 . TRBV28 TRBD2 TGTGCCAGCAGTTCGGCTAGCGGGGGGGCACCCAACTACGAGCAGTACTTC CASSSASGGAPNYEQYF
16 TRBJ2-2 few TRBV18 . TGTGCCAGCTCACCACCGGCGGGGCGGAACACCGGGGAGCTGTTTTTT CASSPPAGRNTGELFF
17 TRBJ2-6 . TRBV27 TRBD1 TGTGCCAGCAGAAACCTGGGGGACAGCTCTGGGGCCAACGTCCTGACTTTC CASRNLGDSSGANVLTF
15 TRBJ1-1 . TRBV27 . TGTGCCAGCAGTTTATACAGGGCCCTGACCGCTGAAGCTTTCTTT CASSLYRALTAEAFF
14 TRBJ1-6 once TRBV27 . TGTGCCAGCAGTCTAGTGGCCACGAATTCACCCCTCCACTTT CASSLVATNSPLHF
12 TRBJ2-7 . TRBV29-1 TRBD1 TGCAGCGTTGTATTACAGGGGTACGAGCAGTACTTC CSVVLQGYEQYF
13 TRBJ2-1 few TRBV14 . TGTGCCAGCAGCCCCAAAGGGGCTAATGAGCAGTTCTTC CASSPKGANEQFF
16 TRBJ2-7 . TRBV7-9 TRBD1 TGTGCCAGCAGCCGGCTCACAGGGGAGAGCGCCTACGAGCAGTACTTC CASSRLTGESAYEQYF
15 TRBJ2-7 once TRBV27 TRBD1 TGTGCCAGCAGTTTGTTGGACAGGGTTGGGTACGAGCAGTACTTC CASSLLDRVGYEQYF
12 TRBJ1-1 . TRBV11-2 . TGTGCCAGCAGCTTAGAACGAACTGAAGCTTTCTTT CASSLERTEAFF
11 TRBJ2-3 . TRBV20-1 . TGCAGTGCTGGACCGGGGGATACGCAGTATTTT CSAGPGDTQYF
13 TRBJ2-1 few TRBV5-6 . TGTGCCAGCAGCTTGGCCCGCCGGACCGAGCAGTTCTTC CASSLARRTEQFF